What follows are 32 T cell receptor beta chains derived from one specimen sequenced in a study of blood T cell repertoires in COVID-19. Here immunoSEQ multiplex PCR was the method, and the copy in TCRdb shows in-frame clones only, minus some. The sample carries roughly 25,000 clones, under 90% recorded once. Sequencing was carried out using peripheral blood. These receptors came from a man between 70 and 80 years old with acute or convalescent COVID-19.

The V and J genes are TRBV24-1 and TRBJ2-5, with no clear D. Germline CDR1 and CDR2: KGHDR and SFDVKD. CDR3 length: 15 residues. Between the trimmed V and J ends, which lost 1 base and 2 bases, there was a span of 10 bases. CDR3 bases: TGTGCCACCAGTGATTTCTTCGAAGAGCAAGAGACCCAGTACTTC. This translates into CATSDFFEEQETQYF.

The chain links TRBV3-1 (or the pseudogene TRBV3-2) to TRBJ2-5; 8 nucleotides agree with TRBD2. The CDR3 spans 14 residues. Germline V gene data show CDR1 as LGHDT and CDR2 as YNNKEL (reference sequence). The ends lost 8 bases at V and 4 bases at J; junction bases unmatched: 9. The CDR3 region has the DNA TGTGCCAGCTGGCTACGGGGGGGCCTAGAGACCCAGTACTTC. Protein: CASWLRGGLETQYF.

The chain is built from TRBV30 and TRBJ2-5; 8 bases agree with TRBD2. V trimming: 4 bases; J trimming: 1 base; junction bases outside the gene matches: 14. The germline V gene has CDR1 GTSNPN and CDR2 SVGIG (reference sequence). The CDR3 runs 17 residues. CDR3 region: CAWNPSRLAGFQETQYF. The CDR3 DNA follows: TGTGCCTGGAATCCCTCAAGGCTAGCGGGCTTCCAAGAGACCCAGTACTTC.

This chain links TRBV6-2 or TRBV6-3 with TRBJ2-1; D may be TRBD2 (5 bases). CDR1 MNHEY and CDR2 SVGEGT come from the germline V gene. This CDR3 is built from 11 residues. Trimming shortened V by 5 bases and J by 12 bases, and 11 bases separated the two germline ends. The CDR3 loop is CASSRDLGQFF. CDR3 nucleotides: TGTGCCAGCAGTCGGGATCTAGGGCAGTTCTTC.

This clone was found a few times. This chain joins TRBV6-5 and TRBJ1-4; a possible D gene is TRBD1 (6 bases). The CDR3 loop spans 14 amino acids. The V and J ends lost 5 bases and 8 bases respectively, with 15 bases between them. From germline, CDR1 is MNHEY and CDR2 SVGAGI. CDR3 DNA: TGTGCCAGCAGTCGAGGGGGGGTTCGGGAAAAACTGTTTTTT. Protein: CASSRGGVREKLFF.

V usage is TRBV6-5 and J usage is TRBJ2-7, with a possible D match to TRBD1 (6 bases). The CDR3 is 12 amino acids. The V and J ends lost 8 bases and 4 bases respectively, with 12 bases between them. Germline CDR1 MNHEY, CDR2 SVGAGI. The CDR3 nucleotides read TGTGCCAGCTCGACAGGCAAATACGAGCAGTACTTC. Protein: CASSTGKYEQYF.

The V gene is TRBV30, the J gene TRBJ1-2; D call uncertain. There are 13 residues in the CDR3. The V end lost 3 bases, the J end lost 5 bases, and 13 bases lay between the germline ends. Germline values: CDR1 GTSNPN, CDR2 SVGIG (reference sequence). The CDR3 nucleotides are TGTGCCTGGAGCGGTAGCCTTGGGTATGGCTACACCTTC. It yields the protein CAWSGSLGYGYTF.

This clone appeared a single time. The rearrangement joins TRBV30 to TRBJ2-1, with TRBD2 matching 8 bases. V was pared by 0 bases and J by 6 bases, with 7 bases of the junction left unmatched. The germline V gene has CDR1 GTSNPN and CDR2 SVGIG (reference sequence). The CDR3 runs to 15 residues. The DNA for the CDR3 is TGTGCCTGGAGTGTCGGGCTAGCGGGCCTCAATGAGCAGTTCTTC. Protein product: CAWSVGLAGLNEQFF.

V and J are TRBV19 and TRBJ2-5; 11 bases align to TRBD2. CDR3 length: 13 residues. Looked up from germline, CDR1 is LNHDA and CDR2 is SQIVND (reference sequence). Unmatched junction bases numbered 2, after V lost 7 bases and J lost 4 bases. DNA for the CDR3: TGTGCCAGTACCGGACTAGCGGGAGAGACCCAGTACTTC. Translated, it gives CASTGLAGETQYF.

The chain has TRBV9 and TRBJ2-7; 8 bases line up with TRBD1. CDR3 length: 17 amino acids. Germline V gene data show CDR1 as SGDLS and CDR2 as YYNGEE. V was clipped by 3 bases and J by 3 bases; unmatched bases: 14. DNA for the CDR3: TGTGCCAGCAGCGATGCGCCGACCGGGACAGGACACTACGAGCAGTACTTC. It codes for CASSDAPTGTGHYEQYF.

This rearrangement joins TRBV5-1 to TRBJ2-2; TRBD1 agrees at 7 bases. CDR1 is SGHRS, CDR2 YFSETQ, per germline. The CDR3 covers 16 residues. After removal of 0 bases from V and 7 bases from J, the junction contained 9 bases not matched to a gene. CDR3 loop: CASSLEARGNGGELFF. DNA of the CDR3: TGCGCCAGCAGCTTGGAAGCCAGGGGGAACGGCGGGGAGCTGTTTTTT.

The CDR3 protein is CASSLLVNTEAFF. The CDR3 DNA sequence: TGTGCCAGCAGCTTGCTAGTGAACACTGAAGCTTTCTTT. V and J are TRBV5-6 and TRBJ1-1, with D unresolved. The CDR3 runs 13 residues. V lost 1 base and J lost 0, with 4 bases in between. The V gene's germline CDR1 is SGHDT and CDR2 YYEEEE.

This clone was counted a single time. V and J are TRBV6-2 or TRBV6-3 and TRBJ1-5; TRBD1 agrees at 12 bases. Per germline, CDR1 MNHEY and CDR2 SVGEGT. CDR3 length: 15 residues. With V trimmed by 6 bases and J by 6 bases, 6 bases remained unmatched. The CDR3 protein is CASSPGTGGRQPQHF. CDR3 nucleotide sequence: TGTGCCAGCAGCCCCGGGACAGGGGGCCGTCAGCCCCAGCATTTT.

This clone turned up a few times. This chain uses TRBV9 with TRBJ1-5; TRBD1 agrees at 7 bases. This CDR3 region has 15 residues. Germline V gene sequence: CDR1 SGDLS, CDR2 YYNGEE. The V and J ends lost 0 bases and 3 bases, in that order; junction bases with no gene match: 3. The DNA of the CDR3 is TGTGCCAGCAGCGTAGAGGGGGCCCTCAATCAGCCCCAGCATTTT. Residues: CASSVEGALNQPQHF.

CDR3 sequence: CASRRTGGGGKGYEQYF. In DNA form, the CDR3 reads TGTGCCAGCAGGCGGACAGGGGGCGGCGGGAAGGGGTACGAGCAGTACTTC. This chain joins TRBV11-2 and TRBJ2-7; 11 nucleotides agree with TRBD1. Germline values: CDR1 SGHAT, CDR2 FQNNGV. The length of the CDR3 is 17 residues. With 6 bases clipped from V and 4 bases from J, the junction kept 14 bases outside the gene matches.

This chain links TRBV6-1 with TRBJ1-2; D is perhaps TRBD1 (5 bases). Germline V gene sequence: CDR1 MNHNS, CDR2 SASEGT. Trimming shortened V by 0 bases and J by 8 bases, and 16 bases separated the two germline ends. The CDR3 has 15 residues. The CDR3 nucleotides read TGTGCCAGCAGTGAAGCGGGACTCACCACGAGGGGCTACACCTTC. It yields the protein CASSEAGLTTRGYTF.

The chain uses TRBV10-3 and TRBJ1-4; 9 nucleotides match TRBD1. The J segment lost 2 bases and the V segment lost 11 bases, leaving 9 bases of the junction unmatched. CDR1 and CDR2 (germline): ENHRY, SYGVKD. CDR3 length: 15 amino acids. The CDR3 reads CAAGRTGATNEKLFF. The CDR3 DNA is TGTGCCGCAGGAAGGACAGGGGCGACTAATGAAAAACTGTTTTTT.

This clone was observed a few times. The chain uses TRBV27 and TRBJ2-6; 7 nucleotides align to TRBD1. Germline V gene lookup returns CDR1 MNHEY and CDR2 SMNVEV (reference sequence). V lost 4 bases, J lost 1 base, and 1 base stayed unmatched. CDR3 length: 15 amino acids. For the CDR3, the DNA is TGTGCCAGCAGTTCGACAGGGTCTGGGGCCAACGTCCTGACTTTC. This encodes CASSSTGSGANVLTF. Together with reference TRBV27 and TRBJ2-6, the CDR3 gives the full variable domain: EAQVTQNPRYLITVTGKKLTVTCSQNMNHEYMSWYRQDPGLGLRQIYYSMNVEVTDKGDVPEGYKVSRKEKRNFPLILESPSPNQTSLYFCASSSTGSGANVLTFGAGSRLTVL.

This chain links TRBV30 with TRBJ1-4, with D perhaps TRBD1 (5 bases). The germline V gene has CDR1 GTSNPN and CDR2 SVGIG (reference sequence). Trimming left V 4 bases short and J 5 bases short, with 11 bases between. CDR3 length: 13 amino acids. The CDR3 sequence is CAWNGGGNEKLFF. CDR3 coding DNA: TGTGCCTGGAACGGCGGGGGAAATGAAAAACTGTTTTTT.

The chain recombines TRBV5-1 with TRBJ1-1, with D tentatively TRBD1 (5 bases). The V gene's germline CDR1 is SGHRS and CDR2 YFSETQ. Trimming left V 1 base short and J 5 bases short, with 6 bases between. The CDR3 runs 12 residues. DNA for the CDR3: TGCGCCAGCAGCTTGAAGGGGACTGAAGCTTTCTTT. It yields the protein CASSLKGTEAFF.

In this sample, this clone turned up a few times. This chain connects TRBV7-9 to TRBJ2-7; a possible D gene is TRBD2 (5 bases). CDR1 is SEHNR, CDR2 FQNEAQ, per germline (reference sequence). The CDR3 length is 14 residues. Deletions cut 3 bases from V and 5 bases from J, with 14 bases between. CDR3 nucleotide sequence: TGTGCCAGCAGCTTTGATGGGAGAAGTGACGAGCAGTACTTC. Residues: CASSFDGRSDEQYF.

The chain employs TRBV6-5 and TRBJ2-7, with 7 bases identical to TRBD2. Looked up from germline, CDR1 is MNHEY and CDR2 is SVGAGI. The CDR3 is made up of 15 amino acids. V shed 2 bases and J 4 bases; nucleotides not matched to a gene: 8. DNA for the CDR3: TGTGCCAGCAGTTACCGGGCGGGAGTTGGGTACGAGCAGTACTTC. As protein: CASSYRAGVGYEQYF.

The CDR3 loop reads CASSLLGGGHTEAFF. The CDR3 DNA reads TGTGCCAGCAGTTTGTTGGGGGGTGGACACACTGAAGCTTTCTTT. J is TRBJ1-1 and V is TRBV27; a weak D match, TRBD1 (5 bases). CDR3 length: 15 amino acids. The germline gives CDR1 MNHEY, CDR2 SMNVEV (reference sequence). The V and J ends lost 3 bases and 3 bases respectively, with 14 bases between them.

The chain recombines TRBV9 with TRBJ2-1; 9 bases match TRBD2. The CDR3 loop spans 15 amino acids. The ends lost 4 bases at V and 6 bases at J; junction bases unmatched: 8. Germline CDR1 and CDR2: SGDLS and YYNGEE. CDR3 in DNA: TGTGCCAGCAGCACCCAGGGCGGGGGGGTCAATGAGCAGTTCTTC. Its translation is CASSTQGGGVNEQFF. Drawing the rest from reference TRBV9 and TRBJ2-1, the complete variable domain is DSGVTQTPKHLITATGQRVTLRCSPRSGDLSVYWYQQSLDQGLQFLIQYYNGEERAKGNILERFSAQQFPDLHSELNLSSLELGDSALYFCASSTQGGGVNEQFFGPGTRLTVL.

The table lists this clone with a count of one. The chain uses TRBV6-4 and TRBJ1-1; a possible D gene is TRBD1 (5 bases). This CDR3 contains 15 residues. The germline V gene has CDR1 MRHNA and CDR2 SNTAGT. Trimming took off 5 bases at V and 0 bases at J, with 13 bases between the two ends. CDR3 bases: TGTGCCAGCAGTTCGGCCTGGGGCATGAACACTGAAGCTTTCTTT. It yields the protein CASSSAWGMNTEAFF.

In its sample, this clone was seen once. The gene calls are TRBV27 and TRBJ2-3; no clear D gene. The germline CDR1 and CDR2 sequences are MNHEY and SMNVEV (reference sequence). V was clipped by 6 bases and J by 1 base, with 11 bases between them. The CDR3 has 14 residues. Written as DNA, the CDR3 is TGTGCCAGCAGGAACTTCGTCGGCACAGATACGCAGTATTTT. Its translation is CASRNFVGTDTQYF.

J is TRBJ2-3 and V is TRBV9, with 11 bases aligning to TRBD2. This CDR3 comprises 17 residues. In germline, CDR1 is SGDLS, CDR2 YYNGEE. Trimming took 3 bases from V and 4 from J; bases not matched to a gene: 10. In DNA, the CDR3 is TGTGCCAGCAGCGCAAATTTACTAGCGGGGGTAGCAGATACGCAGTATTTT. Protein sequence: CASSANLLAGVADTQYF.

The chain recombines TRBV21-1 with TRBJ2-7; TRBD2, the table's D call, was not compared with the DNA. TRBV21-1 is listed as a pseudogene. CDR3 length: 17 amino acids. The CDR3 here is CASSPRGLAGDRYEQYF. The CDR3 coding sequence is TGTGCCAGCAGCCCCCGGGGACTAGCGGGAGACCGCTACGAGCAGTACTTC.

The CDR3 DNA reads as TGTGCCAGCAGTGAACAGGGGGCGAGGCCCCAGCATTTT. The encoded protein is CASSEQGARPQHF. The rearrangement joins TRBV6-1 to TRBJ1-5; 8 bases fit TRBD1. With V trimmed by 2 bases and J by 9 bases, 3 bases remained unmatched. The germline V gene encodes CDR1 MNHNS and CDR2 SASEGT. The CDR3 contains 13 residues.

The chain uses TRBV2 and TRBJ1-6, with TRBD1 matching over 7 bases. The V and J ends lost 2 bases and 9 bases, in that order; junction bases with no gene match: 7. The CDR3 is 15 amino acids. Germline lookup yields CDR1 SNHLY and CDR2 FYNNEI. The CDR3 sequence is CASSESYQGGSPLHF. DNA of the CDR3: TGTGCCAGCAGTGAAAGTTATCAGGGGGGTTCACCCCTCCACTTT.

The chain uses TRBV6-6 and TRBJ1-3; possibly TRBD1 for D (5 bases). CDR3 size: 17 residues. With 5 bases removed from V and 1 base from J, the gap between germline ends came to 18 bases. Germline V lookup: CDR1 MNHNY, CDR2 SVGAGI (reference sequence). Here the CDR3 DNA reads TGTGCCAGCAGTCCCCACCGACAGACTTGGTCTGGAAACACCATATATTTT. As protein: CASSPHRQTWSGNTIYF.

The V gene is TRBV7-2, the J gene TRBJ2-5, with TRBD1 matching over 7 bases. This CDR3 comprises 15 residues. J was trimmed by 5 bases and V by 2 bases; bases with no gene match: 8. Germline-derived CDR1 and CDR2 are SGHTA and FQGNSA. The DNA of the CDR3 is TGTGCCAGCAGCTTACTGGGACAGCCAGCGGAGACCCAGTACTTC. This sequence encodes CASSLLGQPAETQYF.